The entry below describes one T cell receptor beta chain. The CDR3 spans 18 residues. V dropped 1 base and J dropped 3; count of bases not matched to a gene: 9. Looked up from germline, CDR1 is SGHRS and CDR2 is YFSETQ. Sequenced by immunoSEQ multiplex PCR; TCRdb stores in-frame clones only, minus some. The sample includes approximately 40,000 clones, around 77% of them seen just once. The sample is drawn from a study of OX40 agonist ivuxolimab in advanced cancers. The overall study: Ivuxolimab, which patients received intravenously every 2 weeks, was dosed at 0.01 to 10 mg/kg. 30% to 40% of patients had received prior checkpoint inhibitor therapy.

This sequence originates from an adult with an advanced solid tumor such as melanoma, head and neck, liver or kidney cancer. This sequence joins TRBV5-1 and TRBJ2-6, with TRBD1 matching 8 bases. Material: CD4+ or CD8+ T cells sorted from blood, obtained in a trial of the OX40 agonist ivuxolimab. CDR3 coding DNA: TGCGCCAGCAGCTTGACGGACAGGGTTCTCTTTGGGGCCAACGTCCTGACTTTC. This gives the protein CASSLTDRVLFGANVLTF.